This T cell receptor (beta chain) appears in the sequencing data of a study of blood T cell repertoires in COVID-19. Study as a whole: In each case, the material was cDNA or gDNA derived from T cells, B-cell-depleted T cells, or PBMCs.

Individuals aged about 18 to 90 years were recruited from some 26 US areas. Participant-reported clinical history was the basis for cohort assignment. CDR1 and CDR2 (germline): SGHDT, YYEEEE. V lost 0 bases, J lost 7 bases, and 17 bases lay in between. The CDR3 is made up of 15 amino acids. The table came from immunoSEQ multiplex PCR; TCRdb's copy has only in-frame clones and leaves some out. Of more than 300,000 clones in the sample, more than 90% were seen once. Sequencing was done on a sample of PBMCs or T cells enriched from blood (not recorded which). This receptor was identified in a woman in her 30s who had been exposed to COVID-19. This chain joins TRBV5-6 and TRBJ2-7; possibly TRBD2 for D (7 bases). CDR3 amino acids: CASSLAGAGEGEQYF. The CDR3 coding sequence is TGTGCCAGCAGCTTGGCGGGGGCAGGGGAGGGTGAGCAGTACTTC.